This T cell receptor beta chain was identified during a study of vaccination effects on CD4 cells after COVID-19. Overall study: Two doses of either BNT162b2 or mRNA-1273 were given to each participant. Findings and caveats of the study: Clones that were induced by infection or by vaccine showed marked contraction late after vaccination.

This clone occurred once. The antigen is undetermined. V lost 5 bases and J lost 1; bases outside the gene matches: 4. This CDR3 contains 16 residues. Germline V gene sequence: CDR1 SGHRS, CDR2 YFSETQ. This table comes from immunoSEQ multiplex PCR, and its TCRdb copy is limited to in-frame clones, with some not included. This sample has about 23,000 clones; 55% to 75% occur once, and the top ten carry around 10%. Before sequencing took place, the ViraFEST assay used viral peptide pools to expand antigen-specific CD4+ T cells. Cells that had been cultured for less than 13 days were the source of isolated CD4+ T cells. According to the study, vaccine recipients showed no prior SARS-CoV-2 infection and negative nucleocapsid antibodies.

This clonotype originated in a human donor who received a COVID-19 vaccine. Sequencing used CD4+ T cells from PBMCs cultured with HCoV-NL63 spike peptides, obtained before COVID-19 vaccination. The J gene is TRBJ2-2, the V gene TRBV5-1; the match to TRBD2 covers 11 bases. The CDR3 DNA reads TGCGCCAGCAGAACAACTAGCGGGAGGAACACCGGGGAGCTGTTTTTT. Translating gives CASRTTSGRNTGELFF.